This T cell receptor beta chain stems from a study of blood T cell repertoires in COVID-19. Across the whole study: COVID-19 samples collected from the United States, Italy and Spain covered acute and convalescent phases. T cells, B-cell-depleted T cells, or PBMCs supplied cDNA or gDNA.

Germline trimming cut 3 bases from V and 3 bases from J; bases unmatched to any gene: 7. Germline V gene lookup returns CDR1 SGDLS and CDR2 YYNGEE. This CDR3 is built from 15 residues. This clone was observed once. In the original workflow: Quantification of nucleated cells was approximated via reference gene primer amplification. Sequencing was performed with immunoSEQ multiplex PCR; in TCRdb, only in-frame clones are kept and a portion is missing. V and J calls and clone size are those listed in that table; D and trimming were worked out from the DNA. Of nearly 110,000 clones in the sample, more than 70% were seen once.

The material sequenced was peripheral blood. The sequence was collected from a man aged 50-60 years with active or convalescent COVID-19. The V call is TRBV9, the J call TRBJ2-3; 7 nucleotides align to TRBD2. DNA of the CDR3: TGTGCCAGCAGCGGGGGGAGGGTCAGGACAGATACGCAGTATTTT. Its translation is CASSGGRVRTDTQYF.